This entry lists 20 T cell receptor beta chains sequenced from one sample in a study of T-cell memory formation after mild COVID-19. TCRdb recomputed calls from the 5' RACE reads with MiXCR, one row per CDR3 protein. Seen here are over 450,000 distinct CDR3 sequences, roughly 21% observed once, and the top ten hold around an eighth. Sequencing was carried out using PBMCs or a T cell subset sorted from them (not recorded which). The receptors shown here come from an adult woman who had mild COVID-19 (a few samples of this study predate the infection). Cell type and time point are not known.

This sequence joins TRBV6-5 and TRBJ2-3; 9 nucleotides agree with TRBD1. The CDR3 loop spans 19 amino acids. V trimming: 1 base; J trimming: 8 bases; junction bases outside the gene matches: 19. From germline, CDR1 is MNHEY and CDR2 SVGAGI. CDR3 in amino acids: CASSYLGTGPLGASGTQYF. Written as DNA, the CDR3 is TGTGCCAGCAGTTACTTGGGGACAGGGCCCCTAGGTGCATCGGGTACGCAGTATTTT.

V is TRBV7-2 and J is TRBJ1-5, with 10 positions matching TRBD1. Germline CDR1 is SGHTA and CDR2 is FQGNSA. CDR3 length: 15 residues. Trimming cost V 5 bases and J 6 bases; bases outside gene matches: 7. CDR3 sequence: CASSPGQGDGQPQHF. CDR3 in DNA: TGTGCCAGCAGCCCCGGACAGGGGGATGGTCAGCCCCAGCATTTT.

The gene calls are TRBV28 and TRBJ2-3, with 9 nucleotides matching TRBD2. The V gene's germline CDR1 is MDHEN and CDR2 SYDVKM. V lost 7 bases to trimming and J lost 2 bases; unmatched junction nucleotides: 4. This CDR3 comprises 14 residues. CDR3 in amino acids: CASKERGVTDTQYF. Here the CDR3 DNA reads TGTGCCAGCAAAGAGCGGGGGGTCACAGATACGCAGTATTTT.

Only one count was recorded for this clonotype. The CDR3 DNA follows: TGCGCCAGCAGCCGAGTCCGGGACCTCCGGGGAGCTTTCTTT. This translates into CASSRVRDLRGAFF. The J gene is TRBJ1-1, the V gene TRBV4-1; D is possibly TRBD1 (5 bases). V gave up 4 bases and J gave up 10 bases, with 19 bases separating them. Germline V gives CDR1 MGHRA, CDR2 YSYEKL. This CDR3 comprises 14 residues.

This clonotype was seen a handful of times. The V and J genes are TRBV4-3 and TRBJ2-2; D possibly corresponds to TRBD1 (6 bases). The CDR3 loop spans 15 amino acids. Trimming removed 5 bases from V and 8 bases from J, with 18 bases in between. CDR1 LGHNA and CDR2 YSLEER come from the germline V gene. The CDR3 loop reads CASSTGPGPEGELFF. CDR3 in DNA: TGCGCCAGCAGCACAGGGCCGGGGCCTGAGGGGGAGCTGTTTTTT.

CDR3 nucleotide sequence: TGTGCCAGCAGCTTAGCGCAGGGGAACCAAGAGACCCAGTACTTC. As protein: CASSLAQGNQETQYF. The V and J genes are TRBV7-6 and TRBJ2-5; D perhaps matches TRBD1 (6 bases). Germline V gene data show CDR1 as SGHVS and CDR2 as FNYEAQ. This CDR3 spans 15 amino acids. Deletions cut 0 bases from V and 0 bases from J, with 8 bases between.

The gene calls are TRBV6-5 and TRBJ2-7; 9 bases map to TRBD1. The CDR3 covers 13 residues. V lost 8 bases and J lost 5; bases outside the gene matches: 7. Germline V gene data show CDR1 as MNHEY and CDR2 as SVGAGI. CDR3 sequence reads: CASRDRVFDEQYF. The DNA for the CDR3 is TGTGCCAGCCGGGACAGGGTTTTCGACGAGCAGTACTTC.

There are a few counts of this clonotype. The V and J genes are TRBV20-1 and TRBJ2-1; possibly TRBD2 for D (6 bases). V lost 6 bases, J lost 1 base, and 10 bases lay in between. The CDR3 sequence is 13 residues long. Germline lookup yields CDR1 DFQATT and CDR2 SNEGSKA (reference sequence). Here the CDR3 reads CSARDFSYNEQFF. DNA of the CDR3: TGCAGTGCGCGGGACTTTTCCTACAATGAGCAGTTCTTC.

This clonotype was seen a few times. The V gene is TRBV13, the J gene TRBJ2-7, with no clear D. Germline assignment: CDR1 PRHDT and CDR2 FYEKMQ (reference sequence). The CDR3 loop spans 11 amino acids. V lost 1 base to trimming and J lost 9 bases, with 7 bases between them. CDR3 sequence reads: CASSLDGVQYF. CDR3 sequence (DNA): TGTGCCAGCAGCTTAGATGGGGTGCAGTACTTC.

This clonotype was seen a few times. This chain links TRBV30 with TRBJ1-2; 7 bases fit TRBD1. Trimming at V came to 8 bases and at J to 7 bases, leaving 10 bases not matched to a gene. The CDR3 length is 12 residues. Per the germline V gene, CDR1 is GTSNPN and CDR2 is SVGIG (reference sequence). The CDR3 DNA follows: TGTGCCACTAGGTCGGGACAGCGTGGCTACACCTTC. Translating it yields CATRSGQRGYTF.

The chain couples TRBV5-1 to TRBJ1-1, with TRBD1 identical over 9 bases. Trimming at V came to 4 bases and at J to 3 bases, leaving 10 bases not matched to a gene. The CDR3 runs 16 residues. Germline loops: CDR1 SGHRS, CDR2 YFSETQ. CDR3 in amino acids: CASSLGDRAYDTEAFF. The DNA of the CDR3 is TGCGCCAGCAGCCTCGGGGACAGGGCATACGACACTGAAGCTTTCTTT.

This clonotype showed up just a few times. The V and J genes are TRBV7-9 and TRBJ1-1; maybe TRBD1 (5 bases). This CDR3 spans 15 amino acids. Germline V CDR1 and CDR2: SEHNR, FQNEAQ (reference sequence). V was clipped by 4 bases and J by 3 bases, with 15 bases between them. Here the CDR3 reads CASSSSPGGDTEAFF. DNA of the CDR3: TGTGCCAGCAGCTCCTCGCCCGGGGGAGACACTGAAGCTTTCTTT.

The gene calls are TRBV29-1 and TRBJ1-2, with D perhaps matching TRBD1 (6 bases). V was trimmed by 7 bases and J by 7 bases, leaving 19 bases between them. CDR1 is SQVTM, CDR2 ANQGSEA, per germline. CDR3 size: 13 residues. The CDR3 loop is CSAGGGGQFGYTF. In DNA form, the CDR3 reads TGCAGCGCTGGGGGAGGGGGGCAGTTTGGCTACACCTTC.

The chain joins TRBV30 to TRBJ1-2; D remains ambiguous. Trimming left V 4 bases short and J 1 base short, with 10 bases between. This CDR3 is 13 amino acids long. Germline V gene data show CDR1 as GTSNPN and CDR2 as SVGIG (reference sequence). CDR3 bases: TGTGCCTGGATCGCGGGATTTAACTATGGCTACACCTTC. This translates into CAWIAGFNYGYTF.

This chain's CDR3 is CSVELGPGGLRNEQFF. In DNA, the CDR3 is TGCAGCGTTGAACTCGGCCCAGGGGGTTTAAGGAATGAGCAGTTCTTC. The chain couples TRBV29-1 to TRBJ2-1, with 7 bases lining up with TRBD1. Germline V CDR1 and CDR2: SQVTM, ANQGSEA. V was pared by 2 bases and J by 7 bases, with 14 bases of the junction left unmatched. The CDR3 length is 16 residues.

This chain links TRBV2 with TRBJ2-3; weak D call: TRBD1 (6 bases). Trimming removed 6 bases from V and 2 bases from J, with 12 bases in between. Germline CDR1 reads SNHLY; CDR2 reads FYNNEI. This CDR3 contains 14 residues. The CDR3 loop is CASRLDRFTDTQYF. The CDR3 DNA follows: TGTGCCAGCAGACTCGACAGGTTCACAGATACGCAGTATTTT.

Only a few counts were recorded for this clonotype. The V call is TRBV5-6, the J call TRBJ2-7, with TRBD1 as a possible D gene (6 bases). From germline, CDR1 is SGHDT and CDR2 YYEEEE. V lost 3 bases and J lost 7, with 11 bases in between. The CDR3 has 12 amino acids. CDR3 nucleotide sequence: TGTGCCAGCAGCTGGACAGAAAGGGAGCAGTACTTC. Its translation is CASSWTEREQYF.

The CDR3 nucleotides are TGTGCCACCAGCATCTCAGGGGGCTCCTACGAGCAGTACTTC. This sequence encodes CATSISGGSYEQYF. V gene TRBV15 combines with J gene TRBJ2-7; 7 nucleotides line up with TRBD1. After removal of 4 bases from V and 0 bases from J, the junction contained 3 bases not matched to a gene. Looked up from germline, CDR1 is LNHNV and CDR2 is YYDKDF (reference sequence). The CDR3 runs 14 residues.

This clonotype was counted a few times. The CDR3 here is CASSLYREQYF. The DNA for the CDR3 is TGTGCCAGCAGCCTTTATAGGGAGCAGTACTTC. The rearrangement joins TRBV3-1 to TRBJ2-7; D remains ambiguous. The CDR3 is 11 residues long. CDR1 and CDR2 (germline): LGHDT, YNNKEL (reference sequence). The ends were cut back, 4 bases at V and 7 bases at J, with 8 bases in the middle.

The rearrangement uses TRBV28 and TRBJ2-1; 9 bases line up with TRBD2. This CDR3 spans 17 amino acids. Per the germline V gene, CDR1 is MDHEN and CDR2 is SYDVKM. Germline trimming cut 3 bases from V and 3 bases from J; bases unmatched to any gene: 9. The CDR3 protein is CASSLESETSGYNEQFF. The CDR3 DNA follows: TGTGCCAGCAGTTTGGAATCCGAGACTAGCGGCTACAATGAGCAGTTCTTC.